This TCR beta chain was sequenced during a study of blood T cells in healthy people across ages. Combining a sample-barcoded 5' primer with a J-beta primer mix, a second PCR ran for about 6 to 11 cycles. Each sample provided no less than 2.5 million CDR3-containing paired-end reads. Using its own MiXCR run on the 5' RACE reads, TCRdb lists one record per CDR3 protein. Of about 540,000 distinct CDR3 sequences listed, 24% are singletons. V was trimmed by 5 bases and J by 2 bases, leaving 18 bases between them. The CDR3 loop spans 15 amino acids. CDR1 and CDR2 (germline): DFQATT, SNEGSKA (reference sequence). The sample was also reused in another study, on T cells of mothers and their children.

The genes are TRBV20-1 and TRBJ2-5; weak D call: TRBD2 (6 bases). This receptor was taken from a boy between 10 and 17 years old in good health. The sample consisted of blood. CDR3 residues: CSAGSSRGPQETQYF. CDR3 DNA: TGCAGTGCTGGTTCCTCGCGGGGTCCACAAGAGACCCAGTACTTC.